These 26 T cell receptor beta chains share one sample of origin, sequenced in a study of cytomegalovirus exposure and HLA in healthy donors. 60 Vbeta and 13 Jbeta primers were used in PCR. The protocol was immunoSEQ multiplex PCR, while the TCRdb copy is restricted to in-frame clones and leaves out a portion. The table has about 59,000 clones, about 80% seen once. Sequences were obtained from PBMCs. Receptors were obtained from a human donor in good health.

The rearrangement joins TRBV30 to TRBJ2-1; the D is unclear. The CDR3 is 13 residues long. V gave up 2 bases and J gave up 5 bases, with 10 bases separating them. In germline, CDR1 is GTSNPN, CDR2 SVGIG (reference sequence). The CDR3 DNA reads TGTGCCTGGAGTCCGGTTATAAACAATGAGCAGTTCTTC. Residues: CAWSPVINNEQFF. Combining the CDR3 with reference TRBV30 and TRBJ2-1 gives the whole variable domain SQTIHQWPATLVQPVGSPLSLECTVEGTSNPNLYWYRQAAGRGLQLLFYSVGIGQISSEVPQNLSASRPQDRQFILSSKKLLLSDSGFYLCAWSPVINNEQFFGPGTRLTVL.

V gene TRBV27 combines with J gene TRBJ2-3, with 11 bases aligning to TRBD1. V trimming: 6 bases; J trimming: 3 bases; junction bases outside the gene matches: 5. The CDR3 loop spans 15 amino acids. Germline V gene sequence: CDR1 MNHEY, CDR2 SMNVEV (reference sequence). This chain's CDR3 is CASRLGTGGTDTQYF. DNA of the CDR3: TGTGCCAGCAGACTCGGGACAGGGGGAACAGATACGCAGTATTTT.

V gene TRBV28 combines with J gene TRBJ2-7; 9 bases align to TRBD1. CDR3 length equals 14 residues. The V segment lost 5 bases and the J segment 4 bases; nucleotides outside the gene matches: 6. CDR1 MDHEN and CDR2 SYDVKM come from the germline V gene. The CDR3 DNA reads as TGTGCCAGCAGTGCGTTACAGGGGGCATACGAGCAGTACTTC. Encoded protein: CASSALQGAYEQYF.

This clone occurred a few times. This sample includes further DNA sequences coding for the same CDR3. The J gene is TRBJ2-1, the V gene TRBV27; the D gene is possibly TRBD1 (5 bases). Looked up from germline, CDR1 is MNHEY and CDR2 is SMNVEV (reference sequence). V shed 1 base and J shed 0 bases, with 25 bases lying between them. CDR3 length: 21 amino acids. The DNA for the CDR3 is TGTGCCAGCAGTTTATGGGGCCCCTCTCAGGGTCCCCTAAGCTCCTACAATGAGCAGTTCTTC. Translation: CASSLWGPSQGPLSSYNEQFF.

V gene TRBV9 combines with J gene TRBJ2-3; 7 positions match TRBD2. The ends lost 0 bases at V and 2 bases at J; junction bases unmatched: 3. CDR3 length: 15 amino acids. From germline, CDR1 is SGDLS and CDR2 YYNGEE. The chain's CDR3 is CASSVGGRPTDTQYF. The DNA of the CDR3 is TGTGCCAGCAGCGTAGGCGGGAGACCCACAGATACGCAGTATTTT.

The V call is TRBV30, the J call TRBJ1-5; 7 bases fit TRBD1. The CDR3 covers 13 residues. The germline V gene encodes CDR1 GTSNPN and CDR2 SVGIG (reference sequence). Trimming cost V 2 bases and J 6 bases; bases outside gene matches: 4. CDR3 in amino acids: CAWSRQGGQPQHF. The CDR3 DNA follows: TGTGCCTGGAGTAGGCAGGGGGGTCAGCCCCAGCATTTT.

This clone was observed a few times. The chain employs TRBV5-1 and TRBJ1-1; no reliable D call. Germline-derived CDR1 and CDR2 are SGHRS and YFSETQ. V lost 0 bases and J 4 bases, leaving 13 bases between the germline ends. This CDR3 region has 15 residues. The CDR3 here is CASSLAAPPGTEAFF. The CDR3 DNA follows: TGCGCCAGCAGCTTGGCCGCCCCCCCAGGCACTGAAGCTTTCTTT.

This rearrangement joins TRBV7-3 to TRBJ2-3, with TRBD1 matching over 7 bases. This CDR3 comprises 15 residues. Looked up from germline, CDR1 is SGHTA and CDR2 is FQGTGA. The V segment lost 3 bases and the J segment 0 bases; nucleotides outside the gene matches: 3. The DNA for the CDR3 is TGTGCCAGCAGCTTCAGACAGGGTAGCACAGATACGCAGTATTTT. As protein: CASSFRQGSTDTQYF.

DNA for the CDR3: TGCGCCAGCAGCCCGAACTGGGACAGGGGGTATGAGCAGTACTTC. As protein: CASSPNWDRGYEQYF. The chain carries TRBV4-3 and TRBJ2-7, with 11 positions matching TRBD1. Looked up from germline, CDR1 is LGHNA and CDR2 is YSLEER. With V trimmed by 4 bases and J by 7 bases, 9 bases remained unmatched. This CDR3 has 15 residues.

The chain employs TRBV5-6 and TRBJ1-2; TRBD1 is a possible D gene (6 bases). The CDR3 covers 13 residues. CDR1 and CDR2 from the germline V gene are SGHDT and YYEEEE. Trimming stripped 5 bases from V and 8 bases from J, with 16 bases between. Here the CDR3 DNA reads TGTGCCAGCAGGATTAATCGACAGGCCGGCTACACCTTC. It codes for CASRINRQAGYTF.

The chain joins TRBV11-2 to TRBJ2-7; a weak D match, TRBD1 (5 bases). Trimming removed 6 bases at V and 0 bases at J, with 6 bases between. Looked up from germline, CDR1 is SGHAT and CDR2 is FQNNGV. This CDR3 has 12 amino acids. CDR3 coding DNA: TGTGCCAGCAGGACAGACTCCTACGAGCAGTACTTC. Translation gives CASRTDSYEQYF.

The J gene is TRBJ2-3, the V gene TRBV11-1; 10 bases map to TRBD2. J lost 1 base, V lost 7 bases, and 2 bases had no gene match. This CDR3 spans 14 amino acids. Germline CDR1 is SGHAT and CDR2 is FQDESV (reference sequence). Here the CDR3 DNA reads TGTGCCAGCACCGGGACTAGCGGCACAGATACGCAGTATTTT. Its translation is CASTGTSGTDTQYF. Variable domain in full (rest from reference TRBV11-1 and TRBJ2-3): EAEVAQSPRYKITEKSQAVAFWCDPISGHATLYWYRQILGQGPELLVQFQDESVVDDSQLPKDRFSAERLKGVDSTLKIQPAELGDSAMYLCASTGTSGTDTQYFGPGTRLTVL.

The V and J genes are TRBV30 and TRBJ2-1, with 8 bases identical to TRBD2. CDR3 length: 15 residues. CDR1 GTSNPN and CDR2 SVGIG come from the germline V gene (reference sequence). The trim removed 1 base at V and 4 bases at J, leaving 6 bases unmatched. The DNA of the CDR3 is TGTGCCTGGAGTGCCCCGGGACTAGGTTACAATGAGCAGTTCTTC. This gives the protein CAWSAPGLGYNEQFF.

V and J are TRBV30 and TRBJ1-6; a weak D match, TRBD1 (6 bases). Trimming removed 0 bases from V and 8 bases from J, with 14 bases in between. The CDR3 totals 15 residues. Germline-derived CDR1 and CDR2 are GTSNPN and SVGIG (reference sequence). The CDR3 DNA follows: TGTGCCTGGAGTGTAAGGGGGATGATGGATTCACCCCTCCACTTT. Translation gives CAWSVRGMMDSPLHF.

Only one count was recorded for this clone. V gene TRBV5-1 combines with J gene TRBJ2-5, with D perhaps matching TRBD1 (5 bases). Trimming took off 2 bases at V and 1 base at J, with 9 bases between the two ends. The CDR3 spans 14 residues. Germline V lookup: CDR1 SGHRS, CDR2 YFSETQ. The CDR3 sequence: CASSFQGVQETQYF. CDR3 nucleotide sequence: TGCGCCAGCAGCTTCCAGGGTGTCCAAGAGACCCAGTACTTC.

The chain links TRBV4-3 to TRBJ1-1; 8 nucleotides agree with TRBD1. This CDR3 has 14 residues. Germline-derived CDR1 and CDR2 are LGHNA and YSLEER. Losses at the gene ends were 1 base for V and 5 bases for J; bases not matched to a gene: 3. The DNA of the CDR3 is TGCGCCAGCAGCCAAGGACAGGGGAGGACTGAAGCTTTCTTT. This gives the protein CASSQGQGRTEAFF.

This clone was counted once. The chain uses TRBV28 and TRBJ1-1; D is unresolved. Germline-derived CDR1 and CDR2 are MDHEN and SYDVKM. The CDR3 runs to 14 residues. Trimming removed 1 base at V and 3 bases at J, with 9 bases between. This chain's CDR3 is CASSLSGEYTEAFF. CDR3 DNA: TGTGCCAGCAGTTTATCTGGGGAGTACACTGAAGCTTTCTTT. The complete variable domain, with remaining parts taken from reference TRBV28 and TRBJ1-1, reads DVKVTQSSRYLVKRTGEKVFLECVQDMDHENMFWYRQDPGLGLRLIYFSYDVKMKEKGDIPEGYSVSREKKERFSLILESASTNQTSMYLCASSLSGEYTEAFFGQGTRLTVV.

This chain connects TRBV5-6 to TRBJ1-4; D is perhaps TRBD1 (5 bases). The CDR3 runs 14 residues. Germline V gene sequence: CDR1 SGHDT, CDR2 YYEEEE. Trimming stripped 2 bases from V and 5 bases from J, with 10 bases between. The CDR3 sequence: CASSFLGGNEKLFF. DNA for the CDR3: TGTGCCAGCAGCTTCCTCGGGGGAAATGAAAAACTGTTTTTT.

This rearrangement joins TRBV6-5 to TRBJ2-7; 8 nucleotides line up with TRBD1. The V gene end was trimmed by 5 bases and the J gene end by 4 bases; junction bases not matched to a gene: 7. This CDR3 region has 14 residues. Germline-derived CDR1 and CDR2 are MNHEY and SVGAGI. CDR3 sequence: CASSTDRVSYEQYF. CDR3 bases: TGTGCCAGCAGTACGGACAGGGTCTCATACGAGCAGTACTTC.

The chain uses TRBV7-9 and TRBJ2-2, with 11 bases fitting TRBD2. From germline, CDR1 is SEHNR and CDR2 FQNEAQ (reference sequence). J was trimmed by 7 bases and V by 5 bases; bases with no gene match: 18. The CDR3 is made up of 19 amino acids. The CDR3 DNA reads TGTGCCAGCAGCCGTCCGGGACTAGCGGTATTCACCCATCTCGGGGAGCTGTTTTTT. Translating gives CASSRPGLAVFTHLGELFF.

The gene calls are TRBV9 and TRBJ2-1, with D tentatively TRBD2 (6 bases). The CDR3 sequence is 17 residues long. Germline V gene sequence: CDR1 SGDLS, CDR2 YYNGEE. Trimming left V 0 bases short and J 6 bases short, with 19 bases between. The CDR3 nucleotides read TGTGCCAGCAGCGTAGTCCCTCCGACTAGTGCCCTCAATGAGCAGTTCTTC. Translation gives CASSVVPPTSALNEQFF. Looking up the rest from reference TRBV9 and TRBJ2-1 gives the full variable domain: DSGVTQTPKHLITATGQRVTLRCSPRSGDLSVYWYQQSLDQGLQFLIQYYNGEERAKGNILERFSAQQFPDLHSELNLSSLELGDSALYFCASSVVPPTSALNEQFFGPGTRLTVL.

The CDR3 sequence is CASSSSGGTYNEQFF. DNA for the CDR3: TGTGCCAGCAGCTCCAGCGGGGGGACCTACAATGAGCAGTTCTTC. This chain connects TRBV7-2 to TRBJ2-1; 9 bases agree with TRBD2. CDR1 SGHTA and CDR2 FQGNSA come from the germline V gene. Trimming took 4 bases from V and 2 from J; bases not matched to a gene: 3. This CDR3 is 15 amino acids long.

This clone was seen once. The rearrangement uses TRBV2 and TRBJ1-5; D is uncertain. Between the trimmed V and J ends, which lost 3 bases and 7 bases, there was a span of 13 bases. The germline V gene encodes CDR1 SNHLY and CDR2 FYNNEI. This CDR3 has 14 amino acids. CDR3 in amino acids: CASSDRVGGQPQHF. The CDR3 nucleotides read TGTGCCAGCAGTGATAGGGTCGGAGGCCAGCCCCAGCATTTT.

Regarding this clone: A read error may produce the germline difference seen at one junction end. The genes are TRBV7-7 and TRBJ2-1; D unclear. This CDR3 has 14 amino acids. Germline lookup yields CDR1 SSHAT and CDR2 FNYEAQ (reference sequence). This CDR3 reads CASSPSETRYEQFF. The CDR3 DNA follows: TGTGCTAGCAGCCCCTCAGAGACAAGATATGAGCAGTTCTTC.

This sequence joins TRBV29-1 and TRBJ2-7; a weak D match, TRBD2 (5 bases). The CDR3 length is 14 residues. Germline loops: CDR1 SQVTM, CDR2 ANQGSEA. V was pared by 4 bases and J by 4 bases, with 17 bases between. CDR3 DNA: TGCAGCGTTGTTAGCATTGAGGGCCTTTACGAGCAGTACTTC. As protein: CSVVSIEGLYEQYF.

This sequence joins TRBV5-4 and TRBJ1-1, with 9 bases that match TRBD1. J was trimmed by 5 bases and V by 4 bases; bases with no gene match: 9. The CDR3 totals 15 residues. Germline values: CDR1 SGHNT, CDR2 YYREEE (reference sequence). The CDR3: CASSARTGVWTEAFF. For the CDR3, the DNA is TGTGCCAGCAGCGCCAGGACAGGGGTGTGGACTGAAGCTTTCTTT.